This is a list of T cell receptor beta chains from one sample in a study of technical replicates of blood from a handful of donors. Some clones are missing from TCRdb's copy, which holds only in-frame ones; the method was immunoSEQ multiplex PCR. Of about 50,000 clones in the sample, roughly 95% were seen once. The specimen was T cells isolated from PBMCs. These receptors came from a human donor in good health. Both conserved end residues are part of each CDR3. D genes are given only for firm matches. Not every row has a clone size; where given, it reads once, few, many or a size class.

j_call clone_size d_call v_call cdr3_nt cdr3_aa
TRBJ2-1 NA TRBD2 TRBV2 TGTGCCAGTGGGACTAGCGGGAGATCTTTGTTCTTC CASGTSGRSLFF
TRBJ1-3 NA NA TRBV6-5 TGTGCCAGCTGGCGGGGCTCTGGAAACACCATATATTTT CASWRGSGNTIYF
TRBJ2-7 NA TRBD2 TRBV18 TGTGCCAGCTCACCCCTTAAAGCGGGAGGATGGGAGCAGTACTTC CASSPLKAGGWEQYF
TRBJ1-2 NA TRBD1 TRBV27 TGTGCCAGCGGACCCTTACAGGGGGCCGGCTACACCTTC CASGPLQGAGYTF
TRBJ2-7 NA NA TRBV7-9 TGTGCCAGCAGCTTAGCGCAACAGCCCTCCTACGAGCAGTACTTC CASSLAQQPSYEQYF
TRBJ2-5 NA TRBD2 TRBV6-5 TGTGCCAGCAGTTACTCTAGCGGGAGTTCGGAGACCCAGTACTTC CASSYSSGSSETQYF
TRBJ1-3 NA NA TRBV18 TGTGCCAGCTCACCAACAGGGAGTGGAAACACCATATATTTT CASSPTGSGNTIYF
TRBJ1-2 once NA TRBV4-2 TGTGCCAGCAGCCAAGATCACAGCTCTAACTATGGCTACACCTTC CASSQDHSSNYGYTF
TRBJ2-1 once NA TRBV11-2 TGTGCCAGCAGCTTAGAGTTTAGCTCCTACAATGAGCAGTTCTTC CASSLEFSSYNEQFF
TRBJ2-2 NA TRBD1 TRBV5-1 TGCGCCAGCAGCCAGGTAGGGGGCGACAACACCGGGGAGCTGTTTTTT CASSQVGGDNTGELFF
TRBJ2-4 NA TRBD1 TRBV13 TGTGCCAGCAGCTCGCCTGGGGGGGACAGGGGTAAAAACATTCAGTACTTC CASSSPGGDRGKNIQYF
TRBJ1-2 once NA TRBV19 TGTGCCAGTAGTATAAATTTCGGGGAGCAGCGCTACACCTTC CASSINFGEQRYTF
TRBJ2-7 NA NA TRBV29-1 TGCAGCGTCGACGCTGACAACTACGAGCAGTACTTC CSVDADNYEQYF
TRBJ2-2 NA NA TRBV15 TGTGCCACCAGCAGAGATCAGCTAGTTCCCGGGGAGCTGTTTTTT CATSRDQLVPGELFF
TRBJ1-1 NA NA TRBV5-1 TGCGCCAGCAGCCAACCATCACTGGGCTTGTACGAAGCTTTCTTT CASSQPSLGLYEAFF
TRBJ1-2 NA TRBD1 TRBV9 TGTGCCAGCAGCGGGGGTCTCAGGACAGGGCATGGCTACACCTTC CASSGGLRTGHGYTF
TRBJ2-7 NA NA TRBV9 TGTGCCAGCAGCGCCCTTGGACAGTCCGACGAGCAGTACTTC CASSALGQSDEQYF
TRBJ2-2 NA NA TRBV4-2 TGTGCCAGCAGCCAAGATCGCAATAGTCGGACCGGGGAGCTGTTTTTT CASSQDRNSRTGELFF
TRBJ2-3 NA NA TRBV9 TGTGCCAGCAGCGTAGTAGTCGGGAGTAGGGATACGCAGTATTTT CASSVVVGSRDTQYF
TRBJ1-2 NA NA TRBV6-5 TGTGCCAGCAGACCGACCGGGGAGGGAAACTATGGCTACACCTTC CASRPTGEGNYGYTF